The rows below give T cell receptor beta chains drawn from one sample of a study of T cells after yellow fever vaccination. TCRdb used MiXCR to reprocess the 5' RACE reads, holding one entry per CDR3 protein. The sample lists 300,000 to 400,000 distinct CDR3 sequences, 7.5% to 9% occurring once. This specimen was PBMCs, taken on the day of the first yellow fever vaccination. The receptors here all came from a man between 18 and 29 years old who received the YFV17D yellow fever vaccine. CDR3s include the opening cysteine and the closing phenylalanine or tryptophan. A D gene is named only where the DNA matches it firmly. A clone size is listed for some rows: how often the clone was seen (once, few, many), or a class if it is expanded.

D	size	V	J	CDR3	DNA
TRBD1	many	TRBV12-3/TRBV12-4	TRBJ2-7	CASSTREMGQGGEQYF	TGTGCCAGCAGTACACGAGAAATGGGACAGGGTGGAGAGCAGTACTTC
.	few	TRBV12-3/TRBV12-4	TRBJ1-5	CASSFGEGKGQPQHF	TGTGCCAGCAGTTTCGGCGAGGGTAAGGGTCAGCCCCAGCATTTT
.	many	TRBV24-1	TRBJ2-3	CATSDWRGDTQYF	TGTGCCACCAGTGATTGGAGGGGGGATACGCAGTATTTT
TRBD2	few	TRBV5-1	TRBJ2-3	CASSLETSGRTDTQYF	TGCGCCAGCAGCTTGGAGACTAGCGGGCGCACAGATACGCAGTATTTT
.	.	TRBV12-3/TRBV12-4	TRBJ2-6	CASGGGVRRSGANVLTF	TGTGCCAGCGGCGGCGGGGTTCGGAGGTCTGGGGCCAACGTCCTGACTTTC
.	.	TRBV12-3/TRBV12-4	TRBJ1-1	CASGFSVLKGGAFF	TGTGCCAGCGGTTTCTCGGTGTTGAAGGGTGGAGCTTTCTTT
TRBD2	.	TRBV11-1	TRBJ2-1	CASSPFSGTGRFNEQFF	TGTGCCAGCAGCCCATTCAGCGGGACGGGTCGATTCAATGAGCAGTTCTTC
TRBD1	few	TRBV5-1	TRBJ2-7	CASSSWTGTYEQYF	TGCGCCAGCAGCTCTTGGACAGGGACCTACGAGCAGTACTTC
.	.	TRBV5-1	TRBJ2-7	CASSLVGTYEQYF	TGCGCCAGCAGCTTGGTGGGAACCTACGAGCAGTACTTC
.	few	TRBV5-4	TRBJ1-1	CASSRTDRNTEAFF	TGTGCCAGCAGCCGGACCGACAGGAACACTGAAGCTTTCTTT
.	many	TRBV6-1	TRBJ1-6	CASSEQGNSPLHF	TGTGCCAGCAGTGAACAGGGGAATTCACCCCTCCACTTT
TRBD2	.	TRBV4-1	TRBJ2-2	CASSQKGRGTGELFF	TGCGCCAGCAGCCAAAAAGGGAGGGGCACCGGGGAGCTGTTTTTT
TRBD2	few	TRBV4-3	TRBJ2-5	CASSQMGLAGMETQYF	TGCGCCAGCAGCCAAATGGGGCTAGCGGGGATGGAGACCCAGTACTTC
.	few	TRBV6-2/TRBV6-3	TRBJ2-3	CASSDGGGSTDTQYF	TGTGCCAGCAGTGACGGGGGAGGCAGCACAGATACGCAGTATTTT
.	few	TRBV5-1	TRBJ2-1	CASSLLEAGLTTYNEQFF	TGCGCCAGCAGCTTGCTCGAGGCAGGCCTGACGACCTACAATGAGCAGTTCTTC
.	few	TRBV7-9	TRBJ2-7	CASSLELNYEQYF	TGTGCCAGCAGCTTAGAATTAAACTACGAGCAGTACTTC
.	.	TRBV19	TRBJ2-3	CASSSRGVSSDTQYF	TGTGCCAGTAGTTCCAGGGGGGTGTCAAGTGATACGCAGTATTTT
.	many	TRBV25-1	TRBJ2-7	CASSDTGVLLEQYF	TGTGCCAGCAGTGATACCGGGGTCCTTCTCGAGCAGTACTTC
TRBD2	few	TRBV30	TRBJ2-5	CAWTQASGVQETQYF	TGTGCCTGGACCCAGGCTAGCGGGGTACAAGAGACCCAGTACTTC
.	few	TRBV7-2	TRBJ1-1	CASSSGHKSVGAFF	TGTGCCAGCAGCTCCGGACATAAGTCGGTGGGAGCTTTCTTT